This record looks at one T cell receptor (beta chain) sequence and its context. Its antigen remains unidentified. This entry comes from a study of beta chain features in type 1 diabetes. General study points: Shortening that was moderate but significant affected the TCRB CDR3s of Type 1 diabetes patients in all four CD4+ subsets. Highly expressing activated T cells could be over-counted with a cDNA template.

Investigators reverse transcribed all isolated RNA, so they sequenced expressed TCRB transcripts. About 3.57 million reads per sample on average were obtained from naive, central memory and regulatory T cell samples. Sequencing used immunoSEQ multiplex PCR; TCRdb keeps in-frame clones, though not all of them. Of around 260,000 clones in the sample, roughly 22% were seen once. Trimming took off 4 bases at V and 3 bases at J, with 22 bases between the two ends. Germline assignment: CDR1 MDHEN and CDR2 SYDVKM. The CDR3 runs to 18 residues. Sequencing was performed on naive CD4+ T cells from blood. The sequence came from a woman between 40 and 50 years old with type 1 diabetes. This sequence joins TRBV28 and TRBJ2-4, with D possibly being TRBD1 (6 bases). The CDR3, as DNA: TGTGCCAGCAGTTACCCACTAAAGGGGGAGTCAGTCAAAAACATTCAGTACTTC. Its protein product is CASSYPLKGESVKNIQYF.